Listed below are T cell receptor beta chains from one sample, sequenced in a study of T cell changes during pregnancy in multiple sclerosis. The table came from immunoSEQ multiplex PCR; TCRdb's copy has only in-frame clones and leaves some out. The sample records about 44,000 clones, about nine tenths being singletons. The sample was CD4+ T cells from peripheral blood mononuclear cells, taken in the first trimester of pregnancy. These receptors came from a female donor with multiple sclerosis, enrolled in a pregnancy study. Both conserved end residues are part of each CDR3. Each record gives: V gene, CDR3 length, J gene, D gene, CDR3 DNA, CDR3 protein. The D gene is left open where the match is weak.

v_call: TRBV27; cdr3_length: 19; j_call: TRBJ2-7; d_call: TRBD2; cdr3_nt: TGTGCCAGCAGTTTACGTCGAGTAGCGGGATCCCACGTATCCTACGAGCAGTACTTC; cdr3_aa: CASSLRRVAGSHVSYEQYF
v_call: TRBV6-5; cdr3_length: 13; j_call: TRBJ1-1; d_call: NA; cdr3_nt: TGTGCCAGCGGGATTGGGGGCCCGACTGAAGCTTTCTTT; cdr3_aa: CASGIGGPTEAFF
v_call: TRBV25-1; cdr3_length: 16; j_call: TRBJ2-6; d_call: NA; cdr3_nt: TGTGCCAGCAGTGAAGACAGCATCTCTGGGGCCAACGTCCTGACTTTC; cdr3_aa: CASSEDSISGANVLTF
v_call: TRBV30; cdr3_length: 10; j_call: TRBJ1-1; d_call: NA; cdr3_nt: TGTGCCTGGGGGGAGACTGAAGCTTTCTTT; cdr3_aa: CAWGETEAFF
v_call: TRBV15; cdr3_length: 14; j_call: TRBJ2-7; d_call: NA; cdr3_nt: TGTGCCACCAGCAGAGATCAGGGGACGGTCGAGCAGTACTTC; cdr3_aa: CATSRDQGTVEQYF
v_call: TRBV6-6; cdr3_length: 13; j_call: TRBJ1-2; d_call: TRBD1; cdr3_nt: TGTGCCAGCATCCGACAGGGTAACTATGGCTACACCTTC; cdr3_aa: CASIRQGNYGYTF
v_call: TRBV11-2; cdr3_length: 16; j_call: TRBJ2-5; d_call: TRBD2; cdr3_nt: TGTGCCAGCAGCCCCGGGACTAGCGGGCACCAAGAGACCCAGTACTTC; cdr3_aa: CASSPGTSGHQETQYF
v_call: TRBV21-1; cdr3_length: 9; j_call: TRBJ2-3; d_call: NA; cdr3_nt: TGTGCCAGCAGCAAATCAGAGTATTTT; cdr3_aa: CASSKSEYF
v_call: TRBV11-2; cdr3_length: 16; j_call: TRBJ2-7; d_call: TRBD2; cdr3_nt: TGTGCCAGCAGCTTACATAGCGGGCTAAGCTCCTACGAGCAGTACTTC; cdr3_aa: CASSLHSGLSSYEQYF
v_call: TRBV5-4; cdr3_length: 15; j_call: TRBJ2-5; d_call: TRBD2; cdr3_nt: TGTGCCAGCAGCTTCGCCGTAGCGGGAGTGGGGGAGCAGTACTTC; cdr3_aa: CASSFAVAGVGEQYF